The 9 T cell receptor beta chains listed next were all sequenced from one sample in a study of response to subunit inactivated influenza vaccine. TCRdb re-analysed the RT-PCR reads in MiXCR, keeping a single row per CDR3 protein. Among roughly 700,000 distinct CDR3 sequences, more than 11% were seen once, and the ten largest hold around 6.5%. The starting material was PBMCs from blood, obtained around two weeks before vaccination. The source of these receptors is a man aged 45-60 years who received an inactivated influenza vaccine.

This clonotype was recorded many times. The V call is TRBV13, the J call TRBJ2-3; a possible D gene is TRBD2 (6 bases). V was clipped by 5 bases and J by 2 bases, with 35 bases between them. CDR3 size: 22 residues. Germline loops: CDR1 PRHDT, CDR2 FYEKMQ (reference sequence). The CDR3 loop reads CASSQNTRGLRNPLRDTDTQYF. The CDR3 nucleotides are TGTGCCAGCAGCCAGAATACCCGGGGACTCCGTAATCCCTTACGTGACACAGATACGCAGTATTTT.

The V gene is TRBV10-3, the J gene TRBJ1-5; D uncertain. This CDR3 has 13 residues. V lost 4 bases and J 4 bases, leaving 8 bases between the germline ends. Germline V CDR1 and CDR2: ENHRY, SYGVKD. The CDR3 DNA reads TGTGCCATCAGTGGTTCCAGGAATCAGCCCCAGCATTTT. Translated, it gives CAISGSRNQPQHF.

On this clonotype itself: The junction and the germline gene differ at one end; a read error may be behind it. The CDR3 DNA is TGCAGTGCTCCAGATGGGATCGGGGCGGGTGGAGACACCATATATTTT. Translated: CSAPDGIGAGGDTIYF. The J gene is TRBJ1-3, the V gene TRBV20-1; a possible D gene is TRBD1 (5 bases). The CDR3 has 16 amino acids. Germline V gene lookup returns CDR1 DFQATT and CDR2 SNEGSKA (reference sequence).

CDR3 sequence: CASSRSTGAYTEAFF. The CDR3, as DNA: TGTGCCAGCAGCCGTTCGACAGGGGCTTACACTGAAGCTTTCTTT. This sequence joins TRBV7-9 and TRBJ1-1, with TRBD1 matching 8 bases. CDR1 SEHNR and CDR2 FQNEAQ come from the germline V gene (reference sequence). The ends lost 5 bases at V and 3 bases at J; junction bases unmatched: 8. The CDR3 runs 15 residues.

This rearrangement joins TRBV20-1 to TRBJ1-6; D perhaps matches TRBD1 (5 bases). In germline, CDR1 is DFQATT, CDR2 SNEGSKA (reference sequence). The CDR3 is 15 residues long. V was cut by 4 bases and J by 0 bases, with 10 bases left in between. CDR3 coding DNA: TGCAGTGCTAACCCCGGGGGCTCCTATAATTCACCCCTCCACTTT. This codes for CSANPGGSYNSPLHF.

Many counts were recorded for this clonotype. The J gene is TRBJ1-1, the V gene TRBV10-3, with 8 bases fitting TRBD1. V lost 7 bases and J lost 4; bases outside the gene matches: 8. The germline CDR1 and CDR2 sequences are ENHRY and SYGVKD. CDR3 length: 14 amino acids. The CDR3 sequence is CAITSDRVGTEAFF. CDR3 DNA: TGTGCCATCACCTCGGACAGGGTCGGCACTGAAGCTTTCTTT.

This clonotype was observed a few times. The chain is built from TRBV11-1 and TRBJ2-1, with 9 bases identical to TRBD1. The CDR3 is made up of 19 amino acids. Trimming removed 2 bases from V and 0 bases from J; junction bases left unmatched: 11. Germline V gene data show CDR1 as SGHAT and CDR2 as FQDESV (reference sequence). The chain's CDR3 is CASSLRTGAALSSYNEQFF. For the CDR3, the DNA is TGTGCCAGCAGCTTACGGACAGGGGCCGCTTTGAGCTCCTACAATGAGCAGTTCTTC. Full variable domain (missing parts from reference TRBV11-1 and TRBJ2-1): EAEVAQSPRYKITEKSQAVAFWCDPISGHATLYWYRQILGQGPELLVQFQDESVVDDSQLPKDRFSAERLKGVDSTLKIQPAELGDSAMYLCASSLRTGAALSSYNEQFFGPGTRLTVL.

The J gene is TRBJ2-3, the V gene TRBV20-1, with 8 bases lining up with TRBD2. This CDR3 is built from 20 residues. The J segment lost 2 bases and the V segment lost 1 base, leaving 20 bases of the junction unmatched. Germline loops: CDR1 DFQATT, CDR2 SNEGSKA (reference sequence). For the CDR3, the DNA is TGCAGTGCTAGAGTCCCCCCCGGAGCGGGGGCCCCCGGACCCACAGATACGCAGTATTTT. Encoded protein: CSARVPPGAGAPGPTDTQYF.

This clonotype has a handful of counts. The V call is TRBV11-2, the J call TRBJ1-2, with a weak D call TRBD1 (5 bases). V was clipped by 5 bases and J by 2 bases, with 15 bases between them. This CDR3 spans 15 amino acids. The germline V gene encodes CDR1 SGHAT and CDR2 FQNNGV. The DNA of the CDR3 is TGTGCCAGCAGCGTCGGTCGGGGGGGAAACTATGGCTACACCTTC. Translating gives CASSVGRGGNYGYTF.